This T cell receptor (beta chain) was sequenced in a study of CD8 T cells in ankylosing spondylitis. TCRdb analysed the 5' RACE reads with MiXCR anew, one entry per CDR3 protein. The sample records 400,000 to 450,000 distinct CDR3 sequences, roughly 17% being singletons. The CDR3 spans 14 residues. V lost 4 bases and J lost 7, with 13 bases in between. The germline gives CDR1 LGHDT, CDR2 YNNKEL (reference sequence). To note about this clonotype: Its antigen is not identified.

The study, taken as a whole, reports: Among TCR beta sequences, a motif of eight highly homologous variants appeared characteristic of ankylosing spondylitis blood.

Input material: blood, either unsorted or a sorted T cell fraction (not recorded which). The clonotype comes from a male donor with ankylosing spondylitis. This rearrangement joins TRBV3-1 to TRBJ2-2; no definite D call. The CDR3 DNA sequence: TGTGCCAGCAGCCCTCCGCCGGGCATCGGGGAGCTGTTTTTT. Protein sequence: CASSPPPGIGELFF.